These 5 T cell receptor beta chains were sequenced from one sample in a study of blood T cell repertoires in COVID-19. Sequenced by immunoSEQ multiplex PCR; TCRdb stores in-frame clones only, minus some. The sample comprises 300,000 or so clones, almost 90% of which are singletons, and 2.5% to 3.5% rests with the top ten. Sequencing used peripheral blood. These receptors were taken from a woman in her 30s with COVID-19, enrolled during active disease.

The chain combines TRBV21-1 with TRBJ1-4; TRBD1, as called in the table, went unchecked against the DNA. TRBV21-1 is a pseudogene locus. The CDR3 spans 15 residues. In DNA, the CDR3 is TGTGCCAGCAGCAAAGGTAGGGGGATGAGTGAAAAACTGTTTTTT. Translated, it gives CASSKGRGMSEKLFF.

This clone appeared a few times. The rearrangement uses TRBV27 and TRBJ1-5; D may be TRBD1 (6 bases). The V gene's germline CDR1 is MNHEY and CDR2 SMNVEV (reference sequence). Trimming took 4 bases from V and 1 from J, leaving 11 bases between them. The CDR3 is 15 amino acids. This CDR3 is CASSYAGQSNQPQHF. CDR3 bases: TGTGCCAGCAGTTACGCTGGACAGAGCAATCAGCCCCAGCATTTT.

The chain is built from TRBV19 and TRBJ1-2; D not resolved. This CDR3 region has 16 residues. Looked up from germline, CDR1 is LNHDA and CDR2 is SQIVND (reference sequence). V gave up 3 bases and J gave up 4 bases, with 18 bases separating them. CDR3 nucleotides: TGTGCCAGTAGTATGGACTTTGAGGGTCTGGGCTATGGCTACACCTTC. This codes for CASSMDFEGLGYGYTF.

This chain connects TRBV5-1 to TRBJ2-7; 11 positions agree with TRBD2. This CDR3 comprises 14 residues. Germline V lookup: CDR1 SGHRS, CDR2 YFSETQ. V dropped 4 bases and J dropped 5; count of bases not matched to a gene: 5. Written as DNA, the CDR3 is TGCGCCAGCAGCGATACTAGCGGGAGTGACGAGCAGTACTTC. Translation: CASSDTSGSDEQYF.

The J gene is TRBJ2-7, the V gene TRBV30, with 9 bases that match TRBD2. Trimming removed 5 bases from V and 0 bases from J; junction bases left unmatched: 17. The CDR3 is made up of 18 amino acids. Germline CDR1 and CDR2: GTSNPN and SVGIG (reference sequence). Written as DNA, the CDR3 is TGTGCCTGGGAGGGGAGCCATCAGCCTAGCGGGGTCTCCTACGAGCAGTACTTC. Protein: CAWEGSHQPSGVSYEQYF.